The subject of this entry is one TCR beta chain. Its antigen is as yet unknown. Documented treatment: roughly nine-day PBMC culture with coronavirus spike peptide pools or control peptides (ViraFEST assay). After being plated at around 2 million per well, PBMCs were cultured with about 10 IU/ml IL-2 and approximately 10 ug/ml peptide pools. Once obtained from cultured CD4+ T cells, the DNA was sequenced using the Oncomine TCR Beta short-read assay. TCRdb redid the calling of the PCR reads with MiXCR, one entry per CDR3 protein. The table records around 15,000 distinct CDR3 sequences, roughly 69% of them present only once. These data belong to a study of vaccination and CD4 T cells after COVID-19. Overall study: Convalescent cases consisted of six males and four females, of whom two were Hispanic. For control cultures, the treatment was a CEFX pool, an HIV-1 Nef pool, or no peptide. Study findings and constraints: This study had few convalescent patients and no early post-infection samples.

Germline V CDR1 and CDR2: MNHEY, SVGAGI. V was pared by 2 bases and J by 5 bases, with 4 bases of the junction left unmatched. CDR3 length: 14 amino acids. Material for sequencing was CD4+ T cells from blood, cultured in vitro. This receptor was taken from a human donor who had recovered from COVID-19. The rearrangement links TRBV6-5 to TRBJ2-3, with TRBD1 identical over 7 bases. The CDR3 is CASSYRQGKDTQYF. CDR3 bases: TGTGCCAGCAGTTACAGACAGGGTAAAGATACGCAGTATTTT.